The T cell receptor beta chain described here comes from a study of cytomegalovirus exposure and HLA in healthy donors. Study in general: Early release data held 75 million to 90 million unique TCRs from HLA-typed donors.

V shed 0 bases, J shed 3 bases, and the junction held 5 bases outside the gene matches. The CDR3 totals 17 residues. Germline CDR1 and CDR2: SGDLS and YYNGEE. A word on this clone: The antigen is undetermined.

PCR primers comprised 60 Vbeta and 13 Jbeta primers. Some clones are missing from TCRdb's copy, which holds only in-frame ones; the method was immunoSEQ multiplex PCR. The sample has approximately 110,000 clones. Regarding the study as a whole: High specificity and sensitivity for cytomegalovirus status were reported for the classifier.

The chain couples TRBV9 to TRBJ2-5; 13 bases align to TRBD2. The source of this sequence is a man between 18 and 35 years old in good health and CMV-seronegative. The specimen was PBMCs. CDR3 protein: CASSVATSGRAKETQYF. In nucleotides, the CDR3 is TGTGCCAGCAGCGTAGCTACTAGCGGGAGGGCAAAAGAGACCCAGTACTTC.